A single sample is the source of the 19 T cell receptor beta chains below, sequenced in a study of tumor-infiltrating lymphocytes in localized non-small cell lung cancer. Sequencing was performed with immunoSEQ multiplex PCR; in TCRdb, only in-frame clones are kept and a portion is missing. The table has about 16,000 clones, 75% seen once. Sequencing used lung tumor tissue. The receptors stem from a human donor with non-small cell lung cancer.

This clone was counted a few times. The chain is built from TRBV27 and TRBJ1-2; a weak D match, TRBD1 (6 bases). With 7 bases removed from V and 2 bases from J, the gap between germline ends came to 20 bases. CDR3 size: 16 residues. CDR1 and CDR2 (germline): MNHEY, SMNVEV (reference sequence). This CDR3 reads CASTRTWDTGNYGYTF. In DNA, the CDR3 is TGTGCCAGCACCCGCACGTGGGACACCGGGAACTATGGCTACACCTTC.

This clone was picked up one time. The chain is built from TRBV2 and TRBJ1-2; 7 bases are a match to TRBD1. In germline, CDR1 is SNHLY, CDR2 FYNNEI. Trimming at V came to 0 bases and at J to 4 bases, leaving 8 bases not matched to a gene. The CDR3 length is 16 residues. The CDR3 loop reads CASSEAAQGGGYGYTF. The CDR3 DNA follows: TGTGCCAGCAGTGAAGCAGCCCAGGGGGGAGGCTATGGCTACACCTTC. The whole variable domain, filled in from reference TRBV2 and TRBJ1-2, reads EPEVTQTPSHQVTQMGQEVILRCVPISNHLYFYWYRQILGQKVEFLVSFYNNEISEKSEIFDDQFSVERPDGSNFTLKIRSTKLEDSAMYFCASSEAAQGGGYGYTFGSGTRLTVV.

This clone was seen a handful of times. A read error may account for a junction end that differs from germline. The gene calls are TRBV7-2 and TRBJ1-2; D is perhaps TRBD1 (5 bases). CDR1 is SGHTA and CDR2 is FQGNSA in the germline V gene. The CDR3 consists of 16 residues. The CDR3: CASGLASGGGGYGYTF. CDR3 DNA sequence: TGTGCCAGCGGCTTAGCCTCGGGGGGAGGAGGCTATGGCTACACCTTC.

In this sample, this clone turned up a few times. The chain recombines TRBV9 with TRBJ1-1; D unresolved. V was pared by 0 bases and J by 0 bases, with 3 bases between. The CDR3 contains 13 residues. Germline values: CDR1 SGDLS, CDR2 YYNGEE. CDR3 protein: CASSVAVNTEAFF. The DNA for the CDR3 is TGTGCCAGCAGCGTAGCCGTGAACACTGAAGCTTTCTTT.

J is TRBJ1-5 and V is TRBV6-6, with 8 bases fitting TRBD1. The ends lost 6 bases at V and 3 bases at J; junction bases unmatched: 4. This CDR3 is built from 14 residues. Germline lookup yields CDR1 MNHNY and CDR2 SVGAGI (reference sequence). The CDR3, as DNA: TGTGCCAGCAGGGGGACAGGCTTCAATCAGCCCCAGCATTTT. Its protein is CASRGTGFNQPQHF.

The chain employs TRBV30 and TRBJ2-1; TRBD1 agrees at 8 bases. V shed 2 bases, J shed 7 bases, and the junction held 1 base outside the gene matches. The V gene's germline CDR1 is GTSNPN and CDR2 SVGIG (reference sequence). The CDR3 totals 12 residues. CDR3 sequence: CAWSRTGNEQFF. CDR3 bases: TGTGCCTGGAGTCGGACAGGGAATGAGCAGTTCTTC.

This clone appeared a few times. This chain joins TRBV19 and TRBJ2-2, with D tentatively TRBD2 (6 bases). The CDR3 is 15 residues long. The germline CDR1 and CDR2 sequences are LNHDA and SQIVND (reference sequence). With 5 bases removed from V and 6 bases from J, the gap between germline ends came to 16 bases. CDR3 nucleotide sequence: TGTGCCAGTAGTTCTCCCGGGACTCTTCCCGGGGAGCTGTTTTTT. Translation gives CASSSPGTLPGELFF.

This rearrangement joins TRBV2 to TRBJ2-7; 7 bases line up with TRBD2. V shed 7 bases, J shed 3 bases, and the junction held 6 bases outside the gene matches. Germline-derived CDR1 and CDR2 are SNHLY and FYNNEI. The CDR3 extends over 13 amino acids. For the CDR3, the DNA is TGTGCCAGCACTTCTAGCGGATACTACGAGCAGTACTTC. Translating it yields CASTSSGYYEQYF.

This clone is a singleton in its sample. The chain combines TRBV7-8 with TRBJ2-1; tentative D call: TRBD1 (5 bases). V dropped 7 bases and J dropped 5 bases, with 9 bases sitting between them. This CDR3 has 12 amino acids. From germline, CDR1 is SGHVS and CDR2 FQNEAQ. The CDR3 is CASTSRDNEQFF. CDR3 DNA: TGTGCCAGCACCTCCAGGGACAATGAGCAGTTCTTC.

The CDR3 sequence is CASSPGLAWDHEQYF. The CDR3 DNA reads TGCGCCAGCAGCCCGGGACTAGCGTGGGACCACGAGCAGTACTTC. The V call is TRBV5-1, the J call TRBJ2-7; TRBD2 matches at 10 bases. From germline, CDR1 is SGHRS and CDR2 YFSETQ. The V gene end was trimmed by 4 bases and the J gene end by 5 bases; junction bases not matched to a gene: 9. There are 15 residues in the CDR3.

This rearrangement joins TRBV9 to TRBJ1-1, with D uncertain. From germline, CDR1 is SGDLS and CDR2 YYNGEE. This CDR3 contains 13 residues. Trimming took off 3 bases at V and 6 bases at J, with 12 bases between the two ends. CDR3 nucleotides: TGTGCCAGCAGCGCAGAGTGGGGTGCTGAAGCTTTCTTT. Amino acids: CASSAEWGAEAFF. Drawing the rest from reference TRBV9 and TRBJ1-1, the complete variable domain is DSGVTQTPKHLITATGQRVTLRCSPRSGDLSVYWYQQSLDQGLQFLIQYYNGEERAKGNILERFSAQQFPDLHSELNLSSLELGDSALYFCASSAEWGAEAFFGQGTRLTVV.

In this sample, this clone turned up a few times. The V gene is TRBV5-1, the J gene TRBJ2-3, with 8 positions matching TRBD1. CDR3 size: 17 residues. V was pared by 3 bases and J by 3 bases, with 12 bases of the junction left unmatched. Germline V gene lookup returns CDR1 SGHRS and CDR2 YFSETQ. In nucleotides, the CDR3 is TGCGCCAGCAGCTCCGCGCAGGGGGCAAGAGGGACAGATACGCAGTATTTT. This codes for CASSSAQGARGTDTQYF.

The J gene is TRBJ1-1, the V gene TRBV30, with 10 bases matching TRBD1. CDR1 is GTSNPN and CDR2 is SVGIG in the germline V gene (reference sequence). The CDR3 sequence is 17 residues long. V was clipped by 0 bases and J by 0 bases; unmatched bases: 7. CDR3 sequence (DNA): TGTGCCTGGAGTGTACCGACAGGGGGCAGGATGAACACTGAAGCTTTCTTT. This encodes CAWSVPTGGRMNTEAFF.

The rearrangement links TRBV5-1 to TRBJ2-1, with 11 positions matching TRBD1. The ends lost 4 bases at V and 8 bases at J; junction bases unmatched: 11. CDR3 length equals 16 residues. Germline CDR1 and CDR2: SGHRS and YFSETQ. CDR3 coding DNA: TGCGCCAGCAGCGCAGCCCCGGGACAGGGGGACCATGAGCAGTTCTTC. Residues: CASSAAPGQGDHEQFF.

This clone was seen more than once but under ten times. The rearrangement links TRBV27 to TRBJ1-1; no clear D. V lost 6 bases, J lost 1 base, and 15 bases lay in between. This CDR3 contains 15 residues. Germline V gives CDR1 MNHEY, CDR2 SMNVEV (reference sequence). This CDR3 reads CASSPQAAQNTEAFF. The CDR3, as DNA: TGTGCCAGCAGCCCCCAAGCAGCCCAGAACACTGAAGCTTTCTTT.

The chain recombines TRBV7-9 with TRBJ1-2; the D gene is possibly TRBD1 (5 bases). Germline CDR1 and CDR2: SEHNR and FQNEAQ (reference sequence). This CDR3 is 18 amino acids long. V lost 5 bases and J lost 4, with 26 bases in between. In DNA, the CDR3 is TGTGCCAGCAGCCCCCCCACGCCAGGGACCGTCCCCCTCTATGGCTACACCTTC. It encodes CASSPPTPGTVPLYGYTF.

V usage is TRBV4-1 and J usage is TRBJ1-6; no reliable D call. The CDR3 extends over 13 amino acids. The V gene lost 0 bases and the J gene lost 13 bases, with 10 bases spanning the gap. The germline gives CDR1 MGHRA, CDR2 YSYEKL. The CDR3 nucleotides read TGCGCCAGCAGCCAAGATCCTAATGCCCCCCTCCACTTT. It is translated as CASSQDPNAPLHF.

The chain couples TRBV6-1 to TRBJ2-1; D is perhaps TRBD2 (6 bases). This CDR3 has 17 residues. Germline CDR1 MNHNS, CDR2 SASEGT. V lost 1 base to trimming and J lost 4 bases, with 17 bases between them. The CDR3 here is CASSEGMGGEPYNEQFF. The DNA of the CDR3 is TGTGCCAGCAGTGAAGGGATGGGCGGGGAACCTTACAATGAGCAGTTCTTC.

The J gene is TRBJ2-3, the V gene TRBV18; no definite D call. V was trimmed by 1 base and J by 0 bases, leaving 17 bases between them. This CDR3 region has 18 residues. CDR1 KGHSH and CDR2 LQKENI come from the germline V gene. CDR3 DNA sequence: TGTGCCAGCTCACCACTTCCAAAGTACCCATCTAGCACAGATACGCAGTATTTT. This sequence encodes CASSPLPKYPSSTDTQYF.